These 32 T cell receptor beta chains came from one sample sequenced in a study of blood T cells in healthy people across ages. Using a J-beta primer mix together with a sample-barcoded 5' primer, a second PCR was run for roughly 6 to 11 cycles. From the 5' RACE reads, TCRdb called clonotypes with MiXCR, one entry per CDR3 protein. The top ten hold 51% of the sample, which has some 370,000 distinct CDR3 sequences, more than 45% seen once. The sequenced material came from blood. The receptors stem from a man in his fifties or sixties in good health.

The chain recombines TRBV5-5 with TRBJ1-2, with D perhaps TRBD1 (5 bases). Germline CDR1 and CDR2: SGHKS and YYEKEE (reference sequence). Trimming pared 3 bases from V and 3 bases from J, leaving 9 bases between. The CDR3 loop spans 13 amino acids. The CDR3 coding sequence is TGTGCCAGCAGCTCGGGACCGCACTATGGCTACACCTTC. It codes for CASSSGPHYGYTF.

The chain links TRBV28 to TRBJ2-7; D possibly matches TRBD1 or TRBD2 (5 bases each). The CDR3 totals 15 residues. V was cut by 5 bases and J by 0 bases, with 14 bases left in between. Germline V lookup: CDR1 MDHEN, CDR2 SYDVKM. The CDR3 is CASSPSGAFSYEQYF. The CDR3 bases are TGTGCCAGCAGTCCCTCCGGGGCCTTCTCCTACGAGCAGTACTTC.

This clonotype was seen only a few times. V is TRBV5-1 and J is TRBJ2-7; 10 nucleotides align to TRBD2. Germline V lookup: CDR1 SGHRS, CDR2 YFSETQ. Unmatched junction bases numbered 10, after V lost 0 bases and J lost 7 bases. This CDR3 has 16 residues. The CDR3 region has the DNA TGCGCCAGCAGCTTGGAGGCTAGCGGGAGCTACAATGAGCAGTACTTC. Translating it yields CASSLEASGSYNEQYF.

The CDR3 protein is CASSVGVRNTEAFF. The CDR3 coding sequence is TGTGCCAGCAGTGTAGGGGTTCGGAACACTGAAGCTTTCTTT. The rearrangement uses TRBV28 and TRBJ1-1; tentative D call: TRBD1 (5 bases). There are 14 residues in the CDR3. Germline lookup yields CDR1 MDHEN and CDR2 SYDVKM. V dropped 5 bases and J dropped 1 base, with 11 bases sitting between them. Combining the CDR3 with reference TRBV28 and TRBJ1-1 gives the whole variable domain DVKVTQSSRYLVKRTGEKVFLECVQDMDHENMFWYRQDPGLGLRLIYFSYDVKMKEKGDIPEGYSVSREKKERFSLILESASTNQTSMYLCASSVGVRNTEAFFGQGTRLTVV.

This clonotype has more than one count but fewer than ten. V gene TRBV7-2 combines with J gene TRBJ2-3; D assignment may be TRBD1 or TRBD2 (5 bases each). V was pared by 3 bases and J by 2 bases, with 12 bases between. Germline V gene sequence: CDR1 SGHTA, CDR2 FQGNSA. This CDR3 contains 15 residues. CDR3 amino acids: CASSFPGRYTDTQYF. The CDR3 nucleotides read TGTGCCAGCAGCTTCCCGGGACGTTACACAGATACGCAGTATTTT.

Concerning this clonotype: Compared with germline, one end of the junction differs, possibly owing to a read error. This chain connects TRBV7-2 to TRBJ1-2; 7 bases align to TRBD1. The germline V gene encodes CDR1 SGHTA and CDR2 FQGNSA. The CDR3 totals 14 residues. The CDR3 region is CASSLGTEYYGYTF. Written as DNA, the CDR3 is TGTGCCAGCAGCCTAGGGACAGAATACTATGGTTACACCTTC.

CDR3 DNA sequence: TGCGCCAGCAGACCACAACTTAACACTGAAGCTTTCTTT. Protein: CASRPQLNTEAFF. The J gene is TRBJ1-1, the V gene TRBV5-1; D remains ambiguous. Looked up from germline, CDR1 is SGHRS and CDR2 is YFSETQ. The CDR3 has 13 amino acids. With 5 bases removed from V and 2 bases from J, the gap between germline ends came to 10 bases.

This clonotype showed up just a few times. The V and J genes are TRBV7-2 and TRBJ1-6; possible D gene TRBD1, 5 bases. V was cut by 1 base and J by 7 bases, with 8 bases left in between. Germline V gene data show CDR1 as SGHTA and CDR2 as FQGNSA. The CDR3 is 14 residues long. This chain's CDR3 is CASSLGDENSPLHF. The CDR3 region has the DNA TGTGCCAGCAGCTTAGGGGACGAGAATTCACCCCTCCACTTT.

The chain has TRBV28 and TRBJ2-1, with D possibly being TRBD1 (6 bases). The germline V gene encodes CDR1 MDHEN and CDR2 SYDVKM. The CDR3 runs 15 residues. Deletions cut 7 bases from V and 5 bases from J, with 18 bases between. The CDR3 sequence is CASIPRGTVDNEQFF. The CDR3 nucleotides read TGTGCCAGCATCCCAAGGGGGACGGTCGACAATGAGCAGTTCTTC.

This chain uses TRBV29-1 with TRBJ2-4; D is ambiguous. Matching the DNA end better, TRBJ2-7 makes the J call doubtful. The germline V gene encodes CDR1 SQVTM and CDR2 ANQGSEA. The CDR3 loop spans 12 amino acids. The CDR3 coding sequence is TGCAGCGTACAAGGACCGGACTACGAGCAGTACTTC. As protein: CSVQGPDYEQYF.

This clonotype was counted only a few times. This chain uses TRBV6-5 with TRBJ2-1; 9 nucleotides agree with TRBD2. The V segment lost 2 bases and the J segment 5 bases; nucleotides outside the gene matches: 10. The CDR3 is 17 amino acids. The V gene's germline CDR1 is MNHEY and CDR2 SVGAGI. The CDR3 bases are TGTGCCAGCAGTTACCGTCCCCTGAGCGGGGGGAACAATGAGCAGTTCTTC. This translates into CASSYRPLSGGNNEQFF.

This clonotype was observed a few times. The CDR3 sequence is CASSRKGGYNEQFF. For the CDR3, the DNA is TGTGCCAGCAGCCGTAAGGGGGGCTACAATGAGCAGTTCTTC. V gene TRBV12-3 or TRBV12-4 combines with J gene TRBJ2-1, with D possibly being TRBD1 or TRBD2 (6 bases each). The CDR3 sequence is 14 residues long. Trimming pared 6 bases from V and 3 bases from J, leaving 12 bases between.

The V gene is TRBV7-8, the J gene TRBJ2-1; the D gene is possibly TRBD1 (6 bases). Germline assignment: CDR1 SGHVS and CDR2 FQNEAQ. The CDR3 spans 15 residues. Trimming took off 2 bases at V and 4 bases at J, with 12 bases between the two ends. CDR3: CASSLRPGVYNEQFF. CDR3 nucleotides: TGTGCCAGCAGCTTACGGCCAGGGGTATACAATGAGCAGTTCTTC. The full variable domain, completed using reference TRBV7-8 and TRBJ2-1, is GAGVSQSPRYKVAKRGQDVALRCDPISGHVSLFWYQQALGQGPEFLTYFQNEAQLDKSGLPSDRFFAERPEGSVSTLKIQRTQQEDSAVYLCASSLRPGVYNEQFFGPGTRLTVL.

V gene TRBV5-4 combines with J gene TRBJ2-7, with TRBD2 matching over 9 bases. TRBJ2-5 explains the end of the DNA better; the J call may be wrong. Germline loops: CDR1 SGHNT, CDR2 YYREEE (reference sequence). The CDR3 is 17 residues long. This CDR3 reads CASSLGSGGSYGETQYF. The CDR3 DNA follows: TGTGCCAGCAGCTTGGGAAGCGGGGGGAGTTACGGCGAGACCCAGTACTTC.

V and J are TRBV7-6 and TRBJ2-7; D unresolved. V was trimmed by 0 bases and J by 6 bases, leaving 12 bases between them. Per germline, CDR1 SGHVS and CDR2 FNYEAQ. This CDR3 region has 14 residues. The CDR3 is CASSLASGWGEQYF. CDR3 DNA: TGTGCCAGCAGCTTAGCGTCCGGTTGGGGCGAGCAGTACTTC. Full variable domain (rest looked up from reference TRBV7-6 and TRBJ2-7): GAGVSQSPRYKVTKRGQDVALRCDPISGHVSLYWYRQALGQGPEFLTYFNYEAQQDKSGLPNDRFSAERPEGSISTLTIQRTEQRDSAMYRCASSLASGWGEQYFGPGTRLTVT.

The DNA of the CDR3 is TGCGCCAGCAGCTTGGATGGTTCCGGTGAGCAGTTCTTC. This translates into CASSLDGSGEQFF. The J gene is TRBJ2-1, the V gene TRBV5-1, with D unresolved. The length of the CDR3 is 13 residues. Trimming left V 0 bases short and J 9 bases short, with 10 bases between. Germline CDR1 reads SGHRS; CDR2 reads YFSETQ. The variable domain in full, completed from reference TRBV5-1 and TRBJ2-1, reads KAGVTQTPRYLIKTRGQQVTLSCSPISGHRSVSWYQQTPGQGLQFLFEYFSETQRNKGNFPGRFSGRQFSNSRSEMNVSTLELGDSALYLCASSLDGSGEQFFGPGTRLTVL.

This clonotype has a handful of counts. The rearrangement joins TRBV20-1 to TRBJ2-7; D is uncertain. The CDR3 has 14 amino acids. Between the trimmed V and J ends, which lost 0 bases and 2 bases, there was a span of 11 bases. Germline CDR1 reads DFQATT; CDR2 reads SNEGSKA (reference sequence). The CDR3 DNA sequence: TGCAGTGCTAGAGATGGCGGCAGCCCCTACGAGCAGTACTTC. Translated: CSARDGGSPYEQYF.

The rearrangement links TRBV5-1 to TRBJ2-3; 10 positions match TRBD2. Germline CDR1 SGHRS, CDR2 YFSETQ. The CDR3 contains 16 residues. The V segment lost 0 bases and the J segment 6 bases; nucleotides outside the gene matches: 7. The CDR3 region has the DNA TGCGCCAGCAGCTTGGCCCTAGCGGGAGTTAGTGATACGCAGTATTTT. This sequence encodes CASSLALAGVSDTQYF.

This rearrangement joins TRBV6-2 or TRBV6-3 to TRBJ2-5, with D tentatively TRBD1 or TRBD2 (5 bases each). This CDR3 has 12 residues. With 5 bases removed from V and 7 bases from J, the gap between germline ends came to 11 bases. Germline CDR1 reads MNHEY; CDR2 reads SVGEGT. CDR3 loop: CASSQTGGTQYF. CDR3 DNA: TGTGCCAGCAGTCAAACTGGGGGGACCCAGTACTTC.

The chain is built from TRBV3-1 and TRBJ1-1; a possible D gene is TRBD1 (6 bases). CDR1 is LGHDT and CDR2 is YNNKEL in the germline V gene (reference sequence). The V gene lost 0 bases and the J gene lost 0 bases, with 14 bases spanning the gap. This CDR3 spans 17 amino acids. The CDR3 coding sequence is TGTGCCAGCAGCCAAGAGTGGGGGGGCGGTGTGAACACTGAAGCTTTCTTT. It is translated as CASSQEWGGGVNTEAFF.

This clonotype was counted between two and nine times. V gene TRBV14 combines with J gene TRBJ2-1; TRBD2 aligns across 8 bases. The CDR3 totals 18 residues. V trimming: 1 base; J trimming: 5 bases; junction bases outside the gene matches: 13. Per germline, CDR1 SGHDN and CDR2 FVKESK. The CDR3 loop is CASSQGSATLAGNNEQFF. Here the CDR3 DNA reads TGTGCCAGCAGCCAAGGCTCGGCGACCCTAGCGGGCAACAATGAGCAGTTCTTC.

The CDR3 protein is CASNDAAGSYEQYF. CDR3 coding DNA: TGCGCCAGCAACGACGCCGCTGGGTCCTACGAGCAGTACTTC. The V and J genes are TRBV10-2 and TRBJ2-7, with D hard to call. This CDR3 contains 14 residues. Per the germline V gene, CDR1 is WSHSY and CDR2 is SAAADI. V dropped 7 bases and J dropped 1 base, with 14 bases sitting between them.

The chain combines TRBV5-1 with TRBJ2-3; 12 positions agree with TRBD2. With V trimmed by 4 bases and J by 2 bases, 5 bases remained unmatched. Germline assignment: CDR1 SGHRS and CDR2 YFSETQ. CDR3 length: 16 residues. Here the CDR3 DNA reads TGCGCCAGCAGCCTCCGGACTAGCGGGAACACAGATACGCAGTATTTT. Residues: CASSLRTSGNTDTQYF.

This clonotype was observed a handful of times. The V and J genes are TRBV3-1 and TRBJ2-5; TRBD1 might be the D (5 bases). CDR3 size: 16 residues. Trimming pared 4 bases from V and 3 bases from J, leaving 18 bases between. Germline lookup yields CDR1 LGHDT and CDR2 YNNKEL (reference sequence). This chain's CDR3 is CASSLNHGRTKETQYF. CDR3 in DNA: TGTGCCAGCAGCCTAAACCACGGAAGGACAAAAGAGACCCAGTACTTC.

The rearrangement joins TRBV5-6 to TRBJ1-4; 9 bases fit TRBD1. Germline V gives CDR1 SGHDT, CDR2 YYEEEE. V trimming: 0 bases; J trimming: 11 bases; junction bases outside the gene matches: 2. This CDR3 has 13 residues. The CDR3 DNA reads TGTGCCAGCAGCTTGGACAGGGGGCCCAAACTGTTTTTT. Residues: CASSLDRGPKLFF.

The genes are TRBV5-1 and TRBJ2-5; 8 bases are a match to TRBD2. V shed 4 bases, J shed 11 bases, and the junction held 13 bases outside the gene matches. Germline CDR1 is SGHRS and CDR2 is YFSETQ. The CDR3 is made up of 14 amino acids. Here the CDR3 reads CASSPGGARNEQYF. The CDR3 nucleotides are TGCGCCAGCAGCCCCGGGGGGGCGAGGAATGAGCAGTACTTC.

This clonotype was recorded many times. In DNA, the CDR3 is TGTGCCAGCGCACCCGGGCCCTCGGGGGCCCAGTACTTC. Its translation is CASAPGPSGAQYF. J is TRBJ2-5 and V is TRBV28; the D gene is possibly TRBD2 (6 bases). The CDR3 contains 13 residues. CDR1 is MDHEN, CDR2 SYDVKM, per germline. The V end was cut by 8 bases, the J end by 9 bases, with 19 bases between.

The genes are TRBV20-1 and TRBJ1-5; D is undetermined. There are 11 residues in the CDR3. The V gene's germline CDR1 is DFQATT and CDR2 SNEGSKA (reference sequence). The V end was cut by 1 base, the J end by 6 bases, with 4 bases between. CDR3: CSARASQPQHF. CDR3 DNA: TGCAGTGCTAGAGCCTCTCAGCCCCAGCATTTT.

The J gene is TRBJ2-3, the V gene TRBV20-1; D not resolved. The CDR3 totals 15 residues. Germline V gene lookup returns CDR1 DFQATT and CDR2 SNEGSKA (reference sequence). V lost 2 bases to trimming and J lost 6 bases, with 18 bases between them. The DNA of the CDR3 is TGCAGTGCTAGACTTTTGGACGCAAGGTTCGATACGCAGTATTTT. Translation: CSARLLDARFDTQYF.

Here the CDR3 reads CASSRRTENTEAFF. The CDR3 nucleotides are TGTGCCAGCAGTAGACGGACGGAAAACACTGAAGCTTTCTTT. This sequence joins TRBV2 and TRBJ1-1; D remains unclear. Germline V gives CDR1 SNHLY, CDR2 FYNNEI. Trimming cost V 5 bases and J 2 bases, with 12 bases left between them. The CDR3 is 14 residues long.

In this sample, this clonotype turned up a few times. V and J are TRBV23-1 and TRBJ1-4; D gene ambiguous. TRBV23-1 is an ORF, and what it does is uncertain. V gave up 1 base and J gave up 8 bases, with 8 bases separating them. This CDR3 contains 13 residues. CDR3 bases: TGCGCCAGCAGTCAATTGAGGATCGAAAAACTGTTTTTT. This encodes CASSQLRIEKLFF.

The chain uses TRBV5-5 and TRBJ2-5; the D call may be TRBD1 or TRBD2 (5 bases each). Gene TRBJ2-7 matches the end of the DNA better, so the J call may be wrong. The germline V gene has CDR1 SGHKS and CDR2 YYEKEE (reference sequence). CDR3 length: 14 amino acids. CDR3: CASRPGPLPDEQYF. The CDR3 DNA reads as TGTGCCAGCCGCCCGGGGCCTCTCCCTGACGAGCAGTACTTC.